What follows are 22 T cell receptor beta chains derived from one specimen sequenced in a study of lymphopenia after photon versus proton radiotherapy. TCRdb keeps only in-frame clones here, not all; method: immunoSEQ multiplex PCR. The sample carries 55,000 to 85,000 clones, 85% to 95% recorded once. The specimen comprised peripheral blood, sampled from a patient treated with photon-based radiotherapy. These receptors were collected from a woman in her thirties or forties with cholangiocarcinoma.

This chain uses TRBV7-6 with TRBJ1-1; D may be TRBD1 (5 bases). Trimming removed 5 bases at V and 1 base at J, with 11 bases between. The CDR3 spans 14 residues. The germline V gene encodes CDR1 SGHVS and CDR2 FNYEAQ. DNA for the CDR3: TGTGCCAGCAGCGCCGCCAGGGAGAACACTGAAGCTTTCTTT. As protein: CASSAARENTEAFF.

The J gene is TRBJ1-3, the V gene TRBV30; D uncertain. Germline V gene lookup returns CDR1 GTSNPN and CDR2 SVGIG (reference sequence). Trimming cost V 0 bases and J 3 bases, with 12 bases left between them. The CDR3 sequence is 15 residues long. CDR3 DNA: TGTGCCTGGAGTGTTAGGGATTCGATTGGAAACACCATATATTTT. Its protein is CAWSVRDSIGNTIYF.

The genes are TRBV4-2 and TRBJ2-5, with D possibly TRBD2 on 5 matching bases. Per the germline V gene, CDR1 is LGHNA and CDR2 is YNFKEQ. The CDR3 spans 15 residues. The ends were cut back, 0 bases at V and 5 bases at J, with 13 bases in the middle. The CDR3 coding sequence is TGTGCCAGCAGCCAAGAGGCCCGCGGGTTGGAGACCCAGTACTTC. Translation: CASSQEARGLETQYF.

The rearrangement joins TRBV29-1 to TRBJ1-1; D remains unclear. The V gene's germline CDR1 is SQVTM and CDR2 ANQGSEA. With 5 bases removed from V and 8 bases from J, the gap between germline ends came to 12 bases. The CDR3 extends over 11 amino acids. Written as DNA, the CDR3 is TGCAGCGTTCCCGATGGCAGGGAAGCTTTCTTT. Its translation: CSVPDGREAFF.

This rearrangement joins TRBV10-3 to TRBJ2-2; tentative D call: TRBD2 (6 bases). The CDR3 loop spans 16 amino acids. CDR1 is ENHRY and CDR2 is SYGVKD in the germline V gene. V lost 4 bases and J 7 bases, leaving 19 bases between the germline ends. This chain's CDR3 is CAISVVLAESGGELFF. DNA of the CDR3: TGTGCCATCAGTGTGGTGTTAGCGGAATCGGGCGGGGAGCTGTTTTTT.

V is TRBV10-3 and J is TRBJ1-1; TRBD1 is a possible D gene (6 bases). The germline gives CDR1 ENHRY, CDR2 SYGVKD. V was cut by 3 bases and J by 7 bases, with 15 bases left in between. This CDR3 comprises 14 residues. The CDR3 region is CAISDTGTSIEAFF. CDR3 coding DNA: TGTGCCATCAGTGATACAGGGACATCCATTGAAGCTTTCTTT.

The chain joins TRBV30 to TRBJ1-1, with D tentatively TRBD1 (5 bases). Trimming removed 0 bases at V and 4 bases at J, with 12 bases between. This CDR3 is built from 14 residues. CDR1 and CDR2 from the germline V gene are GTSNPN and SVGIG (reference sequence). CDR3 nucleotides: TGTGCCTGGAGTGTTGGAGATGGGGGCACTGAAGCTTTCTTT. Amino acid sequence: CAWSVGDGGTEAFF.

This chain uses TRBV6-6 with TRBJ2-3; the D gene is possibly TRBD2 (6 bases). V was shortened by 5 bases and J by 0 bases, with 15 bases between the two germline ends. In germline, CDR1 is MNHNY, CDR2 SVGAGI (reference sequence). CDR3 length: 16 residues. The DNA for the CDR3 is TGTGCCAGCAGTGTTCCGGGAGCTATTAGCACAGATACGCAGTATTTT. Residues: CASSVPGAISTDTQYF.

The CDR3 loop reads CASSSSTSGRVDEQFF. In DNA, the CDR3 is TGTGCCAGCAGTTCATCTACTAGCGGGAGGGTGGATGAGCAGTTCTTC. The chain combines TRBV27 with TRBJ2-1; TRBD2 agrees at 13 bases. Germline assignment: CDR1 MNHEY and CDR2 SMNVEV (reference sequence). V shed 4 bases, J shed 8 bases, and the junction held 8 bases outside the gene matches. The CDR3 has 16 amino acids.

J is TRBJ2-2 and V is TRBV5-4; D may match TRBD1 or TRBD2 (5 bases each). CDR1 and CDR2 from the germline V gene are SGHNT and YYREEE (reference sequence). Trimming shortened V by 6 bases and J by 1 base, and 16 bases separated the two germline ends. This CDR3 has 16 amino acids. CDR3 residues: CASTPPGTENTGELFF. The CDR3 DNA is TGTGCCAGCACCCCCCCCGGGACCGAGAACACCGGGGAGCTGTTTTTT.

The CDR3 region is CASTSDRGEQYF. The DNA of the CDR3 is TGTGCCAGCACCTCCGACAGGGGCGAGCAGTACTTC. This sequence joins TRBV7-9 and TRBJ2-7; 8 bases map to TRBD1. V lost 7 bases, J lost 6 bases, and 5 bases stayed unmatched. The V gene's germline CDR1 is SEHNR and CDR2 FQNEAQ (reference sequence). This CDR3 region has 12 residues. Filled out from reference TRBV7-9 and TRBJ2-7, the complete variable domain reads DTGVSQNPRHKITKRGQNVTFRCDPISEHNRLYWYRQTLGQGPEFLTYFQNEAQLEKSRLLSDRFSAERPKGSFSTLEIQRTEQGDSAMYLCASTSDRGEQYFGPGTRLTVT.

The rearrangement links TRBV7-2 to TRBJ1-1, with TRBD1 identical over 9 bases. J lost 6 bases, V lost 5 bases, and 13 bases had no gene match. The CDR3 totals 16 residues. CDR1 and CDR2 from the germline V gene are SGHTA and FQGNSA. In nucleotides, the CDR3 is TGTGCCAGCAGCAGTGGAGGGGACAGGGACTTTCCTGAAGCTTTCTTT. Translated: CASSSGGDRDFPEAFF. The variable domain in full, with the rest retrieved from reference TRBV7-2 and TRBJ1-1, is GAGVSQSPSNKVTEKGKDVELRCDPISGHTALYWYRQSLGQGLEFLIYFQGNSAPDKSGLPSDRFSAERTGGSVSTLTIQRTQQEDSAVYLCASSSGGDRDFPEAFFGQGTRLTVV.

This clone was seen a single time. J is TRBJ1-1 and V is TRBV18; 10 bases map to TRBD1. Germline CDR1 reads KGHSH; CDR2 reads LQKENI. V shed 3 bases and J 6 bases; nucleotides not matched to a gene: 10. The CDR3 runs to 16 residues. The CDR3 DNA reads TGTGCCAGCTCACCGATTGACCCTGGGACAGGGGCTGAAGCTTTCTTT. This sequence encodes CASSPIDPGTGAEAFF.

The chain carries TRBV5-1 and TRBJ2-3; D possibly corresponds to TRBD2 (5 bases). Germline values: CDR1 SGHRS, CDR2 YFSETQ. Between the trimmed V and J ends, which lost 0 bases and 0 bases, there was a span of 14 bases. There are 17 residues in the CDR3. CDR3 in DNA: TGCGCCAGCAGCTTGGTGCCGCCAGCGGAAAGCACAGATACGCAGTATTTT. This gives the protein CASSLVPPAESTDTQYF.

The chain joins TRBV5-1 to TRBJ1-1; D remains unclear. The V gene lost 2 bases and the J gene lost 4 bases, with 12 bases spanning the gap. In germline, CDR1 is SGHRS, CDR2 YFSETQ. The CDR3 is made up of 14 amino acids. CDR3 in DNA: TGCGCCAGCAGCTTAAGGGATCCGGCCACTGAAGCTTTCTTT. This sequence encodes CASSLRDPATEAFF.

The CDR3 nucleotides read TGTGCCAGCAGCTCGCTTCCGACCGGATCTTATGGCTACACCTTC. Residues: CASSSLPTGSYGYTF. This rearrangement joins TRBV5-6 to TRBJ1-2; D unresolved. V shed 3 bases and J shed 5 bases, with 17 bases lying between them. CDR1 and CDR2 from the germline V gene are SGHDT and YYEEEE. The CDR3 extends over 15 amino acids.

The chain employs TRBV6-5 and TRBJ2-7, with 7 nucleotides matching TRBD1. V was clipped by 5 bases and J by 1 base; unmatched bases: 8. This CDR3 contains 15 residues. Germline CDR1 and CDR2: MNHEY and SVGAGI. For the CDR3, the DNA is TGTGCCAGCAGTAGGGCTCTGACAGGGTCCTACGAGCAGTACTTC. This encodes CASSRALTGSYEQYF.

The table lists this clone with a few counts. The genes are TRBV5-1 and TRBJ2-7; D assignment may be TRBD1 or TRBD2 (6 bases each). V was cut by 4 bases and J by 3 bases, with 14 bases left in between. The germline V gene encodes CDR1 SGHRS and CDR2 YFSETQ. CDR3 length: 14 amino acids. This CDR3 is CASSALGGIYEQYF. The CDR3 bases are TGCGCCAGCAGCGCCCTCGGGGGCATCTACGAGCAGTACTTC.

This clone was detected once. The chain carries TRBV29-1 and TRBJ1-5; no reliable D call. The germline V and J ends were trimmed by 4 bases and 2 bases, with 15 bases remaining between them. The CDR3 totals 15 residues. Germline CDR1 and CDR2: SQVTM and ANQGSEA. As DNA, the CDR3 is TGCAGCGTTGCGGACGGGCCATTGGGCAATCAGCCCCAGCATTTT. It codes for CSVADGPLGNQPQHF.

The sample holds one count of this clone. The rearrangement uses TRBV5-1 and TRBJ1-4; possible D gene TRBD1, 6 bases. Trimming shortened V by 0 bases and J by 4 bases, and 13 bases separated the two germline ends. There are 16 residues in the CDR3. From germline, CDR1 is SGHRS and CDR2 YFSETQ. The DNA of the CDR3 is TGCGCCAGCAGCTTGGGACAGGCCGGAGGTAATGAAAAACTGTTTTTT. As protein: CASSLGQAGGNEKLFF.

The chain uses TRBV5-1 and TRBJ1-1; D not resolved. The V end was cut by 1 base, the J end by 10 bases, with 17 bases between. The germline gives CDR1 SGHRS, CDR2 YFSETQ. The CDR3 loop spans 14 amino acids. The CDR3 region has the DNA TGCGCCAGCAGCTTGACGCGGGGTGGAGAAGGAGCTTTCTTT. This encodes CASSLTRGGEGAFF.

The chain links TRBV19 to TRBJ2-3, with no clear D. The CDR3 loop spans 15 amino acids. CDR1 and CDR2 from the germline V gene are LNHDA and SQIVND (reference sequence). Trimming removed 5 bases from V and 2 bases from J, with 14 bases in between. The DNA of the CDR3 is TGTGCCAGTAGTTCCGGCCGTGGGGACACAGATACGCAGTATTTT. The encoded protein is CASSSGRGDTDTQYF.